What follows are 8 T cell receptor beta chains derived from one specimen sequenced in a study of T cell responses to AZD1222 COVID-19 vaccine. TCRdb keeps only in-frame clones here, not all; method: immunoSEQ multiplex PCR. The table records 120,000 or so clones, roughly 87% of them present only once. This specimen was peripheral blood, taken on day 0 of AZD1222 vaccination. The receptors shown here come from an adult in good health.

CDR3 residues: CAWSATGTGGWNSPLHF. CDR3 coding DNA: TGTGCCTGGAGTGCCACCGGGACAGGGGGTTGGAATTCACCCCTCCACTTT. The V call is TRBV30, the J call TRBJ1-6; 11 bases fit TRBD1. The CDR3 totals 17 residues. Germline assignment: CDR1 GTSNPN and CDR2 SVGIG (reference sequence). The V and J ends lost 1 base and 7 bases, in that order; junction bases with no gene match: 9.

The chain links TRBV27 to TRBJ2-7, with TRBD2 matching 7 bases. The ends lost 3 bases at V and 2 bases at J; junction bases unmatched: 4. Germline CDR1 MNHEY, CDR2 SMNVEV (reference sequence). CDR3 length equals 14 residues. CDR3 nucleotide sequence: TGTGCCAGCAGTTTGGCCAGCGGGGCCTACGAGCAGTACTTC. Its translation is CASSLASGAYEQYF.

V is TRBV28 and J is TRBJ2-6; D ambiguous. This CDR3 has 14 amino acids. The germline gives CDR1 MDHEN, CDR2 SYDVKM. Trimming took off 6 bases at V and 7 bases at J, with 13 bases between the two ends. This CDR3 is CASRRTSDANVLTF. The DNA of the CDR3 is TGTGCCAGCAGAAGAACCTCTGACGCCAACGTCCTGACTTTC.

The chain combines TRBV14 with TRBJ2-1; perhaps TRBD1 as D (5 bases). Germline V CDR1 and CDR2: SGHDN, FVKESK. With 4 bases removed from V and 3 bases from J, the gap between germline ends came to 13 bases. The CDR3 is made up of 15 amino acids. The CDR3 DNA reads TGTGCCAGCAGCCGTAGGGGTACAAACTACAATGAGCAGTTCTTC. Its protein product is CASSRRGTNYNEQFF.

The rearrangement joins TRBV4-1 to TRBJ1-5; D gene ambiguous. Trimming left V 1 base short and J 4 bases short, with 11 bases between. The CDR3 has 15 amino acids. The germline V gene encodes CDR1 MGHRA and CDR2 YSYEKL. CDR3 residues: CASSQVLRGNQPQHF. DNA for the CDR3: TGCGCCAGCAGCCAAGTCCTTCGGGGAAATCAGCCCCAGCATTTT.

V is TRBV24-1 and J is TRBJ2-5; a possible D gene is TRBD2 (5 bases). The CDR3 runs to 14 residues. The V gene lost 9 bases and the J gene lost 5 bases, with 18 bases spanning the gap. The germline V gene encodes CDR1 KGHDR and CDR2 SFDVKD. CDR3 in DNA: TGTGCCACCCAGCAGGACTCTTTTTCGGAGACCCAGTACTTC. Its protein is CATQQDSFSETQYF.

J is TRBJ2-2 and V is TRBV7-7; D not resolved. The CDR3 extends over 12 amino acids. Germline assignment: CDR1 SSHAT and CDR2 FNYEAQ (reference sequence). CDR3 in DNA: TGTGGCCTAGGTGGCCTCACCGGGGAGCTGTTTTTT. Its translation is CGLGGLTGELFF.

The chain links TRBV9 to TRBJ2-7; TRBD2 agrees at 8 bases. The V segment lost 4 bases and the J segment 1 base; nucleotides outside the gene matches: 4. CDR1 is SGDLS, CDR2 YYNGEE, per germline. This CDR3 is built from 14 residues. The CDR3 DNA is TGTGCCAGCAGCAAAGCGGGAGTGTCCTACGAGCAGTACTTC. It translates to CASSKAGVSYEQYF.